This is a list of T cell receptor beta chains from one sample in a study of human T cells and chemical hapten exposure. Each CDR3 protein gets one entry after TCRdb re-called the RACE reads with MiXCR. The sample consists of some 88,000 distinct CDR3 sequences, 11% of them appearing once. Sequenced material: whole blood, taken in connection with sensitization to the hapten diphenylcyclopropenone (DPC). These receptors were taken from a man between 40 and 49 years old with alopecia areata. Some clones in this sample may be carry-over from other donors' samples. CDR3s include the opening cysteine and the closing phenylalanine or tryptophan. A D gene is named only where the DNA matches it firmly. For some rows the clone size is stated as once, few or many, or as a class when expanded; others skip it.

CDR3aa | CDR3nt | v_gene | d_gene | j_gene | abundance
CASSLSAGGYEQYF | TGTGCCAGCAGCCTGTCAGCGGGAGGGTACGAGCAGTACTTC | TRBV3-1 | TRBD2 | TRBJ2-7 | few
CASSPAGEGANTEAFF | TGTGCCAGCAGCCCGGCCGGAGAGGGAGCGAACACTGAAGCTTTCTTT | TRBV5-4 | NA | TRBJ1-1 | few
CSVGQGAYGYTF | TGCAGCGTGGGACAGGGGGCTTATGGCTACACCTTC | TRBV29-1 | TRBD1 | TRBJ1-2 | few
CATDPRGWGVKEGTEAFF | TGCGCCACCGACCCCCGGGGATGGGGAGTGAAAGAGGGCACTGAAGCTTTCTTT | TRBV10-2 | NA | TRBJ1-1 | NA
CASSWVNSNQPQHF | TGTGCCAGCAGTTGGGTCAATAGCAATCAGCCCCAGCATTTT | TRBV6-2/TRBV6-3 | NA | TRBJ1-5 | NA
CSARGADSNEQFF | TGCAGTGCTAGAGGGGCGGACAGCAATGAGCAGTTCTTC | TRBV20-1 | NA | TRBJ2-1 | many
CASSPSGSQPQHF | TGTGCCAGCAGCCCTTCAGGGTCCCAGCCCCAGCATTTT | TRBV7-2 | NA | TRBJ1-5 | few
CASSQEGRARSYNEQFF | TGCGCCAGCAGCCAAGAAGGAAGGGCCCGCTCCTACAATGAGCAGTTCTTC | TRBV4-3 | NA | TRBJ2-1 | NA
CASSLGGRASTDTQYF | TGTGCCAGCAGCTTGGGAGGGAGGGCTAGCACAGATACGCAGTATTTT | TRBV5-4 | TRBD2 | TRBJ2-3 | many
CASSGGYEQYF | TGTGCCAGCAGTGGGGGCTACGAGCAGTACTTC | TRBV25-1 | NA | TRBJ2-7 | NA
CASSSPQTTTQYF | TGCGCCAGCAGCTCCCCCCAAACAACTACGCAGTATTTT | TRBV5-1 | NA | TRBJ2-3 | NA
CASSYLNRGSITDTQYF | TGTGCCAGCAGTTACTTGAATCGCGGAAGTATCACAGATACGCAGTATTTT | TRBV6-5 | NA | TRBJ2-3 | few
CASSGRLAGIQETQYF | TGTGCCAGCAGCGGGCGACTAGCGGGGATACAAGAGACCCAGTACTTC | TRBV7-8 | TRBD2 | TRBJ2-5 | NA
CASSSLAGISDTQYF | TGTGCCAGCAGTTCCTTAGCAGGGATTTCAGATACGCAGTATTTT | TRBV28 | NA | TRBJ2-3 | many
CASSRSGASGMGGETQYF | TGTGCCAGCAGTCGGTCGGGGGCTAGCGGGATGGGCGGAGAGACCCAGTACTTC | TRBV27 | TRBD2 | TRBJ2-5 | many
CAWSDVLRVMSEKLFF | TGTGCCTGGAGTGACGTTCTCAGGGTGATGAGCGAAAAACTGTTTTTT | TRBV30 | NA | TRBJ1-4 | many
CSAETTMNTEAFF | TGCAGCGCTGAGACAACGATGAACACTGAAGCTTTCTTT | TRBV29-1 | NA | TRBJ1-1 | many
CASSRSGEPNTDTQYF | TGTGCCAGCAGCCGAAGCGGGGAACCAAACACAGATACGCAGTATTTT | TRBV14 | TRBD2 | TRBJ2-3 | few
CASSEWAGGSYNEKFF | NA | TRBV25-1 | NA | TRBJ2-1 | NA
CAIRKPDTSYGYTF | TGTGCCATCAGGAAACCAGACACGTCCTATGGCTACACCTTC | TRBV10-3 | NA | TRBJ1-2 | NA
CASSLSRTPSGYTF | TGTGCCAGCAGTTTATCCCGGACTCCCAGCGGCTACACCTTC | TRBV27 | NA | TRBJ1-2 | few
CASSLVHNNRANTGELFF | TGTGCCAGCAGCTTAGTACACAACAACCGCGCGAACACCGGGGAGCTGTTTTTT | TRBV7-8 | NA | TRBJ2-2 | NA
CSARALLSGGSTDTQYF | TGCAGTGCTAGAGCCCTCCTTAGCGGGGGTAGCACAGATACGCAGTATTTT | TRBV20-1 | TRBD2 | TRBJ2-3 | NA
CASSLGLAGLTYEQYF | TGTGCCAGCAGCTTGGGACTAGCGGGACTAACCTACGAGCAGTACTTC | TRBV5-5 | TRBD2 | TRBJ2-7 | few
CASSLVRGSLYNEQFF | TGCGCCAGCAGCTTGGTTAGGGGTTCGTTATACAATGAGCAGTTCTTC | TRBV5-1 | NA | TRBJ2-1 | NA
CSGEGGPLGDTQYF | TGCAGCGGGGAGGGCGGACCCCTAGGAGATACGCAGTATTTT | TRBV29-1 | TRBD2 | TRBJ2-3 | NA
CASSLTPGTSGRAGANVLTF | TGTGCCAGCAGCCTCACCCCCGGGACTAGCGGGAGGGCTGGGGCCAACGTCCTGACTTTC | TRBV5-4 | TRBD2 | TRBJ2-6 | few
CSAGYSGRVDTQYF | TGCAGTGCTGGGTATAGCGGGAGGGTCGATACGCAGTATTTT | TRBV20-1 | TRBD2 | TRBJ2-3 | NA
CASSLWRTSGSYEQYF | TGCGCCAGCAGCTTATGGCGGACTAGCGGGTCCTACGAGCAGTACTTC | TRBV5-1 | TRBD2 | TRBJ2-7 | few
CASQPQGSNQPQHF | TGTGCCAGCCAACCCCAGGGTAGCAATCAGCCCCAGCATTTT | TRBV6-2/TRBV6-3 | NA | TRBJ1-5 | NA
CSAPLAGEMNEQFF | TGCAGTGCACCACTAGCGGGAGAGATGAATGAGCAGTTCTTC | TRBV20-1 | TRBD2 | TRBJ2-1 | once
CASSQDSWAGGGDTQYF | TGCGCCAGCAGCCAAGATAGTTGGGCGGGAGGTGGAGATACGCAGTATTTT | TRBV4-3 | TRBD2 | TRBJ2-3 | NA